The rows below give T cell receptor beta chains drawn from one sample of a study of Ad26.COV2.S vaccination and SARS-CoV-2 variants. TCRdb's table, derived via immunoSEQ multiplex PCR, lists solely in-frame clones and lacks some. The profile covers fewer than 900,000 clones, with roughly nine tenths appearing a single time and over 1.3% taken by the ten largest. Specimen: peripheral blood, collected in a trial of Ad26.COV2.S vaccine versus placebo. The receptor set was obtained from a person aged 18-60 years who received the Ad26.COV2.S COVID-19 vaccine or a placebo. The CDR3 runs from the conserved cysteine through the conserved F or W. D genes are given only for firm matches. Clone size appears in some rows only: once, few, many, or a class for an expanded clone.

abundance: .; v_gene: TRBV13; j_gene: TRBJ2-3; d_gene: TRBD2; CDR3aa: CASTTGGTDTQYF; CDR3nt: TGTGCCAGCACCACGGGGGGTACAGATACGCAGTATTTT
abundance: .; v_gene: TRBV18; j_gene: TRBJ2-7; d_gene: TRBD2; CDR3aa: CASSPSLAGGYEQYF; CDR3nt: TGTGCCAGCTCACCAAGCCTAGCGGGGGGTTACGAGCAGTACTTC
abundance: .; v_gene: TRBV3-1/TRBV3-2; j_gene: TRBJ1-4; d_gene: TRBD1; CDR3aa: CASSQGPGGYEKLFF; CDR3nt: TGTGCCAGCAGCCAAGGGCCAGGGGGGTACGAAAAACTGTTTTTT
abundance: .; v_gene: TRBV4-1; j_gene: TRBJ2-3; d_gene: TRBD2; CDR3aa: CASSPMRTSGITDTQYF; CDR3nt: TGCGCCAGCAGCCCAATGCGAACTAGCGGGATCACAGATACGCAGTATTTT
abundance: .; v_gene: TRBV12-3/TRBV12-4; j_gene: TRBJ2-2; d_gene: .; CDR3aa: CASTLEVTGELFF; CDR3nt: TGTGCCAGCACTTTGGAGGTCACCGGGGAGCTGTTTTTT
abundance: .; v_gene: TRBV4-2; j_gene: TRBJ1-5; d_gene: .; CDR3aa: CASSQDGQFNQPQHF; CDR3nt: TGTGCCAGCAGCCAAGATGGACAATTTAATCAGCCCCAGCATTTT
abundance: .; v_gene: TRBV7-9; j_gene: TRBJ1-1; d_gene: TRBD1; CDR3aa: CASSRSTGVGAEAFF; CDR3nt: TGTGCCAGCAGCCGATCGACAGGGGTGGGCGCTGAAGCTTTCTTT
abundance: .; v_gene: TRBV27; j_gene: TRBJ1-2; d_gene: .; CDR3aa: CASSLRWQGEGYTF; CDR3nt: TGTGCCAGCAGTTTACGGTGGCAGGGAGAAGGCTACACCTTC
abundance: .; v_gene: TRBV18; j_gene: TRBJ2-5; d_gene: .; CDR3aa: CASSPGRETQYF; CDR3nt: TGTGCCAGCTCACCAGGGAGGGAGACCCAGTACTTC
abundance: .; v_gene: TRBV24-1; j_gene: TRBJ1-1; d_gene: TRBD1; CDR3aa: CATRDRGAEAFF; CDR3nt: TGTGCCACCAGGGACAGGGGCGCTGAAGCTTTCTTT
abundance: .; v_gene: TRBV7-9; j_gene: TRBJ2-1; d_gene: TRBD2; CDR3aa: CASSNPGLAGGSSYNEQFF; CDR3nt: TGTGCCAGCAGCAACCCGGGACTAGCGGGAGGGAGCTCCTACAATGAGCAGTTCTTC
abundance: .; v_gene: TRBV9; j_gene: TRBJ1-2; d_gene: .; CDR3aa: CASRGDYGYTF; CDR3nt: TGTGCCAGCAGAGGGGACTATGGCTACACCTTC
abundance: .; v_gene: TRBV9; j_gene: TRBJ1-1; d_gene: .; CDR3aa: CASSILPTSNTEAFF; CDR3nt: TGTGCCAGCAGCATTCTCCCCACATCGAACACTGAAGCTTTCTTT
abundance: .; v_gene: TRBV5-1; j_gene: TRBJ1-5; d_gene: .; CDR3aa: CASSPGSVQGRNQPQHF; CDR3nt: TGCGCCAGCAGCCCCGGTTCCGTTCAGGGACGTAATCAGCCCCAGCATTTT
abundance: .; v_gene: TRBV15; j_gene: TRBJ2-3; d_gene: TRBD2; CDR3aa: CATSRQTSGANTQYF; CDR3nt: TGTGCCACCAGCAGACAGACTAGCGGAGCAAATACGCAGTATTTT
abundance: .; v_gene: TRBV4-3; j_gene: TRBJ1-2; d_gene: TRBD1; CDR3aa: CASSQRDRDNYGYTF; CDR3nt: TGCGCCAGCAGCCAAAGGGACAGGGATAACTATGGCTACACCTTC
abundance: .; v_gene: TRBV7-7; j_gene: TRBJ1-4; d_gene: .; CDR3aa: CASSLGEGEKLFF; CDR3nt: TGTGCTAGCAGCTTAGGCGAGGGTGAAAAACTGTTTTTT
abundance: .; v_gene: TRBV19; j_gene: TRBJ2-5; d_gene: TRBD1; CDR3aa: CASSTWTGGMEETQYF; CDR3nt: TGTGCCAGTAGTACGTGGACAGGGGGCATGGAAGAGACCCAGTACTTC
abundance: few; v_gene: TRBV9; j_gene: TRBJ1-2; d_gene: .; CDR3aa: CASSVRTNYGYTF; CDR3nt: TGTGCCAGCAGCGTACGGACGAACTATGGCTACACCTTC
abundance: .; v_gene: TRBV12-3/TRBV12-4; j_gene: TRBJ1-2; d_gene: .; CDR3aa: CASSLPGRYGYTF; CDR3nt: TGTGCCAGCAGTTTACCAGGGCGCTATGGCTACACCTTC
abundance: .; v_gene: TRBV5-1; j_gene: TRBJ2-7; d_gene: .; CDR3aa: CASSSSSSYEQYF; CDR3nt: TGCGCCAGCAGCTCCAGTAGCAGCTACGAGCAGTACTTC
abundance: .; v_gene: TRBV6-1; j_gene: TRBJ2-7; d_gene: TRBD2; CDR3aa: CASSELPLAGEYEQYF; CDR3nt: TGTGCCAGCAGTGAACTGCCACTAGCGGGAGAATACGAGCAGTACTTC
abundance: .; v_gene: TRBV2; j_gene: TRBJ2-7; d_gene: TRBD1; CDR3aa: CASSPQGSYEQYF; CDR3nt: TGTGCCAGCAGTCCACAGGGGTCCTACGAGCAGTACTTC
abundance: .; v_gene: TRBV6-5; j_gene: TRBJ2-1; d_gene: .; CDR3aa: CASRGTGPPYNEQFF; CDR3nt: TGTGCCAGCAGAGGGACGGGCCCTCCCTACAATGAGCAGTTCTTC
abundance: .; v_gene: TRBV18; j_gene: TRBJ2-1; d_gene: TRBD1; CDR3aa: CASSPGQGYNNEQFF; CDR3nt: TGTGCCAGCTCACCCGGACAGGGGTACAACAATGAGCAGTTCTTC
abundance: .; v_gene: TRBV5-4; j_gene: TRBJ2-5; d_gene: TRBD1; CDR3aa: CASSLEMRQGEETQYF; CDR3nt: TGTGCCAGCAGCTTGGAAATGCGACAGGGCGAAGAGACCCAGTACTTC
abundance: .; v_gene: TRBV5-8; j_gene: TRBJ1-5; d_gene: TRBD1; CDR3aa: CASRSTGSQPQHF; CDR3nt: TGTGCCAGCAGATCGACAGGGAGTCAGCCCCAGCATTTT
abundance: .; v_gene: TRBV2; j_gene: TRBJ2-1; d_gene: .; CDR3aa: CASSFSYHEQFF; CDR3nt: TGTGCCAGCAGTTTTAGTTACCATGAGCAGTTCTTC
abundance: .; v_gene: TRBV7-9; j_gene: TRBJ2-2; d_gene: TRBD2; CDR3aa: CASSVRVSGDTGELFF; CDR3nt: TGTGCCAGCAGCGTCCGGGTTAGCGGGGACACCGGGGAGCTGTTTTTT
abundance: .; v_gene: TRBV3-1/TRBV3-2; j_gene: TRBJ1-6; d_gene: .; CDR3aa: CASSHSDRNSPLHF; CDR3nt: TGTGCCAGCAGCCACTCAGACCGCAATTCACCCCTCCACTTT
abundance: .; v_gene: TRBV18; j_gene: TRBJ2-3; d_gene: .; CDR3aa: CASSPRDGGTDTQYF; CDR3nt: TGTGCCAGCTCACCACGGGATGGAGGCACAGATACGCAGTATTTT
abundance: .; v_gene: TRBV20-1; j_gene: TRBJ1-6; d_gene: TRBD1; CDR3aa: CSASLPGQGDSPLHF; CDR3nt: TGCAGTGCCAGTCTTCCGGGACAGGGGGATTCACCCCTCCACTTT
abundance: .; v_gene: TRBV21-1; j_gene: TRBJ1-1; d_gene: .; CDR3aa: CASSKGCGRMNTEAFF; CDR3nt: TGTGCCAGCAGCAAGGGGTGCGGAAGAATGAACACTGAAGCTTTCTTT
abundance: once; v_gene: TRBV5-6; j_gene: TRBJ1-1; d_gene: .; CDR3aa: CASSLGDTAFF; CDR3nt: TGTGCCAGCAGCCTGGGGGACACAGCTTTCTTT
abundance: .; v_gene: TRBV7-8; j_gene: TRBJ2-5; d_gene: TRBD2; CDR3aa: CASSLATSGSRETQYF; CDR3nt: TGTGCCAGCAGCTTAGCGACTAGCGGGAGTCGCGAGACCCAGTACTTC
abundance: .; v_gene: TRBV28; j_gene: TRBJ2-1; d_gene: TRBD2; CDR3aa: CASNQVGLAGGTEQFF; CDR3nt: TGTGCCAGCAACCAAGTAGGACTAGCGGGAGGGACTGAGCAGTTCTTC
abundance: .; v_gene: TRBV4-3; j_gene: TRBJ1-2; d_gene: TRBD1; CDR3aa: CASSQDPYRGQVYGYTF; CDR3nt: TGCGCCAGCAGCCAAGATCCTTACAGGGGGCAGGTCTATGGCTACACCTTC
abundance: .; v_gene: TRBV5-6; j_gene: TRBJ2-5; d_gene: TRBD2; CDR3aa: CASSLRASGGIETQYF; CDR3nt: TGTGCCAGCAGCTTGCGGGCTAGCGGGGGCATCGAGACCCAGTACTTC